This T cell receptor beta chain emerged from a study of cytomegalovirus exposure and HLA in healthy donors. Likely unrecorded immune exposures existed in these nominally healthy donors. In the PCR, 60 Vbeta and 13 Jbeta primers were used. The authors' processing: An analysis performed later counted 60 million to 90 million unique TCR beta chains (roughly 11 million of them shared). This table comes from immunoSEQ multiplex PCR, and its TCRdb copy is limited to in-frame clones, with some not included. V, J and clone size derive from that table, while D and trimming were established from the DNA sequence. Of some 180,000 clones in the sample, about 90% were seen once. The ends lost 2 bases at V and 2 bases at J; junction bases unmatched: 5. Germline-derived CDR1 and CDR2 are MDHEN and SYDVKM. This CDR3 has 16 residues.

The sequence came from a boy aged 2-9 years in good health and CMV-seronegative. Sequenced: PBMCs. The chain combines TRBV28 with TRBJ2-3; 9 bases match TRBD2. This CDR3 is CASSLGLAGTTDTQYF. The CDR3 coding sequence is TGTGCCAGCAGTTTAGGCCTAGCGGGGACCACAGATACGCAGTATTTT.